A single TCR beta chain is shown here with its context. What it binds is not known. Other nucleotide sequences from this sample produce the same CDR3. This record belongs to a study of beta chain features in type 1 diabetes. General study points: TCRB CDR3 length was moderately but significantly reduced in all four CD4+ subsets of Type 1 diabetes patients. PCR might favor shorter templates, equally in patients and controls.

About 100 mL of blood, on average, came from one heparinised draw per donor. CD45RO/CCR7/CD25/CD127/CD95/CD27 staining was used to isolate CD4+ naive, central memory, regulatory and stem cell-like memory cells by sorting. Purities in excess of 95% were seen in all sorted populations. There are 14 residues in the CDR3. Germline V gene sequence: CDR1 SGHTA, CDR2 FQGNSA. The junction had 1 base not matched to a gene; V was cut back by 4 bases and J by 0 bases. Sequenced material consisted of expressed TCRB transcripts (all of the isolated RNA was reverse transcribed). Profiling relied on immunoSEQ multiplex PCR, and the TCRdb table lists in-frame clones only, not all of them. The sample carries 500,000 to 800,000 clones, 9.5% to 15% recorded once.

The gene calls are TRBV7-2 and TRBJ1-2; 8 bases are shared with TRBD1. What was sequenced was naive CD4+ T cells from blood. The TCR comes from a man aged 25-45 years with type 1 diabetes. As DNA, the CDR3 is TGTGCCAGCAGCTCGGACAGGGCTAACTATGGCTACACCTTC. This gives the protein CASSSDRANYGYTF.